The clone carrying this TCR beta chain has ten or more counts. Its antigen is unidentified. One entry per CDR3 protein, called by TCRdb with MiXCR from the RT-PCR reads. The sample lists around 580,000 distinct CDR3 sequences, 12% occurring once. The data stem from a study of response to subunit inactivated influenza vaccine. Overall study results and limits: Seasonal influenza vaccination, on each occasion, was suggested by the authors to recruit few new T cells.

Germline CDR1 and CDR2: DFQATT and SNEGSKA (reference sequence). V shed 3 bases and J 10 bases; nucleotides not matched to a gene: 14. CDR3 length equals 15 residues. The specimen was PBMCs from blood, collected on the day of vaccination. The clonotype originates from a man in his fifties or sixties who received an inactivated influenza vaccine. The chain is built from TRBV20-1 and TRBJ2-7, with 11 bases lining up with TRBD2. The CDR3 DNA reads TGCAGTGCTAGTCGTAGCGGGAGGGCAATTCCGGAACAGTACTTC. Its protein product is CSASRSGRAIPEQYF.